This T cell receptor beta chain was profiled in a study of blood T cell repertoires in COVID-19. On the study more broadly: Some COVID-19 samples were acute and others convalescent; all came from the United States, Italy and Spain. The analysed material was cDNA or gDNA that came from T cells, B-cell-depleted T cells, or PBMCs.

Methods used by the authors: Nucleated cell counts were estimated from reference gene primer amplification. Clones were read by immunoSEQ multiplex PCR, and TCRdb kept only the in-frame ones, dropping some. V and J calls and clone size are given by that table; D and trimming were obtained from the DNA. The profile shows about 98,000 clones, around 76% of them singletons. J was trimmed by 14 bases and V by 1 base; bases with no gene match: 7. Germline loops: CDR1 SGHAT, CDR2 FQNNGV. This CDR3 has 13 amino acids. The source is an older man with acute or convalescent COVID-19. The chain is built from TRBV11-2 and TRBJ1-4, with 7 bases fitting TRBD1. Sequencing was performed on peripheral blood. CDR3 nucleotide sequence: TGTGCCAGCAGCTTAGCTGGGGACAGATTGCTGTTTTTT. This gives the protein CASSLAGDRLLFF.